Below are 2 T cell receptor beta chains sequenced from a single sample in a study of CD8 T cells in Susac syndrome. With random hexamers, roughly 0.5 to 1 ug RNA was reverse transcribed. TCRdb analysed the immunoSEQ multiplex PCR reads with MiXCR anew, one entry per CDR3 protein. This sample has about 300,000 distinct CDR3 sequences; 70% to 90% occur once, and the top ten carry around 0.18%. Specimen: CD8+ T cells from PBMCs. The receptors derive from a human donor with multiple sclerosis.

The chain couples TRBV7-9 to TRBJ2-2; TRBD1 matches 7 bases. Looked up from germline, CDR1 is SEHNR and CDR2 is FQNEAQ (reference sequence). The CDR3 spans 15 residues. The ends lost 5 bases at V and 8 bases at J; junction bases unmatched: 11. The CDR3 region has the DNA TGTGCCAGCAGCGCTCCGGGACAGACTACTGGGGAGCTGTTTTTT. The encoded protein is CASSAPGQTTGELFF.

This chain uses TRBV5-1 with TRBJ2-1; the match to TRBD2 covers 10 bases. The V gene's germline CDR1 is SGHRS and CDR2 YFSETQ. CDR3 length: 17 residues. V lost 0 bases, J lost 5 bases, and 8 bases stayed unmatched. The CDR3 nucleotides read TGCGCCAGCAGCTTGGCCCGACTAGCGGGTATGAACAATGAGCAGTTCTTC. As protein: CASSLARLAGMNNEQFF.